A selection of T cell receptor beta chains follows, all from one sample in a study of blood T cell repertoires in COVID-19. Assay used: immunoSEQ multiplex PCR; TCRdb lists only in-frame clones, some missing. Here the sample spans roughly 150,000 clones, almost 85% being singletons. Input material: peripheral blood. These receptors were taken from a man aged 50 to 60 with acute or convalescent COVID-19. Each CDR3 is given with its conserved first and last residue. The D gene is left open where the match is weak. Clone size is stated in some rows and not others, as once, few, many or a class when expanded.

CDR3 DNA,CDR3 protein,clone size,V gene,J gene,D gene
TGCGCCAGCAGCTGGGCGGTGGGGACTCCTCAGAATGAGCAGTTCTTC,CASSWAVGTPQNEQFF,once,TRBV5-1,TRBJ2-1,-
TGTGCCAGCAGCCAAGATCGGGGGACAGTTGACACCGGGGAGCTGTTTTTT,CASSQDRGTVDTGELFF,-,TRBV3-1/TRBV3-2,TRBJ2-2,-
TGCGCCAGCAGCATCTGGACAGATTCTAACTATGGCTACACCTTC,CASSIWTDSNYGYTF,-,TRBV5-1,TRBJ1-2,-
TGTGCCAGCTCACTGGGGTCAGGGGGCAGTGGCTACACCTTC,CASSLGSGGSGYTF,once,TRBV18,TRBJ1-2,TRBD1
TGTGCCAGCAGTGACGCATCTGGGGGGAATTCACCCCTCCACTTT,CASSDASGGNSPLHF,few,TRBV6-1,TRBJ1-6,-
TGTGCCTGGAGTATCAGTCTCAGCTCCTACGAGCAGTACTTC,CAWSISLSSYEQYF,few,TRBV30,TRBJ2-7,-
TGTGCCAGCAGATTAGCGGGAGCACGCAATGAGCAGTTCTTC,CASRLAGARNEQFF,-,TRBV6-5,TRBJ2-1,TRBD2
TGTGCCAGCAGTGACGGACAGGGGGGCTATGGCTACACCTTC,CASSDGQGGYGYTF,-,TRBV6-1,TRBJ1-2,TRBD1
TGCGCCAGCAGCTTGGATTTAGCGGGATCCCTTGGATCCGCGACGCAGTATTTT,CASSLDLAGSLGSATQYF,-,TRBV5-1,TRBJ2-3,TRBD2
TGTGCCAGCAGCCCTGGTTGGGGGCAAGGCAATCAGCCCCAGCATTTT,CASSPGWGQGNQPQHF,-,TRBV10-3,TRBJ1-5,-